Listed below are T cell receptor beta chains from one sample, sequenced in a study of cytomegalovirus exposure and HLA in healthy donors. Profiled with immunoSEQ multiplex PCR; TCRdb holds only in-frame clones, not every one. The sample comprises about 200,000 clones, around 73% of which are singletons, and approximately 2.1% rests with the top ten. Material: PBMCs. These receptors were collected from a woman in her twenties or thirties in good health and CMV-seropositive. CDR3s leave out the opening cysteine and the closing phenylalanine or tryptophan. The order of the fields is J gene, V gene, CDR3 protein.

J gene: TRBJ1-2
V gene: TRBV4-3
CDR3 protein: ASSLRTGSDGYT

J gene: TRBJ2-1
V gene: TRBV28
CDR3 protein: ASSATGGSYNEQF

J gene: -
V gene: TRBV13
CDR3 protein: ASSWRGSTEQY

J gene: TRBJ2-1
V gene: TRBV19
CDR3 protein: ASSTTEDNEQF

J gene: TRBJ1-4
V gene: TRBV19
CDR3 protein: ASSMTGATNEKLF

J gene: TRBJ1-5
V gene: TRBV27
CDR3 protein: ASSGNNQPQH

J gene: TRBJ2-2
V gene: TRBV7-2
CDR3 protein: ASSLGGAGALGGELF

J gene: TRBJ2-1
V gene: TRBV11-3
CDR3 protein: ASSLGAGLDHEQF

J gene: TRBJ2-7
V gene: TRBV29-1
CDR3 protein: SVSGGPSSYEQY

J gene: TRBJ1-6
V gene: TRBV6-5
CDR3 protein: ASSYSTGQVSPLH

J gene: TRBJ2-5
V gene: TRBV7-2
CDR3 protein: ASSLERGETQY

J gene: TRBJ1-5
V gene: TRBV28
CDR3 protein: ASSTPTGSNQPQH

J gene: TRBJ2-7
V gene: TRBV30
CDR3 protein: AWEAGASYEQY

J gene: TRBJ2-5
V gene: TRBV30
CDR3 protein: AWKTGQGGETQY

J gene: TRBJ2-1
V gene: TRBV7-2
CDR3 protein: ASSPRTGEEQF

J gene: TRBJ2-3
V gene: TRBV4-3
CDR3 protein: ASSQDPGHRADTQY

J gene: TRBJ2-1
V gene: TRBV7-8
CDR3 protein: ASSLVALKRF

J gene: TRBJ2-5
V gene: TRBV2
CDR3 protein: ASSGLAGTQETQY

J gene: TRBJ2-7
V gene: TRBV10-1
CDR3 protein: ASIPTGRYYEQY

J gene: TRBJ2-3
V gene: TRBV7-3
CDR3 protein: ASSLAGIQY

J gene: TRBJ2-7
V gene: TRBV7-9
CDR3 protein: ASSLVGTGVYEQY

J gene: TRBJ2-5
V gene: TRBV18
CDR3 protein: ASSPWDRSQEQY

J gene: TRBJ2-3
V gene: TRBV7-6
CDR3 protein: ASSNRGTDTQY

J gene: TRBJ1-3
V gene: TRBV28
CDR3 protein: ASQGTIGNTIY

J gene: TRBJ2-1
V gene: TRBV7-2
CDR3 protein: ASRKDIQGYNEQF

J gene: TRBJ2-3
V gene: TRBV10-3
CDR3 protein: AISASGASTDTQY

J gene: TRBJ1-5
V gene: TRBV2
CDR3 protein: ASSEMAATHQPQH

J gene: TRBJ1-1
V gene: TRBV28
CDR3 protein: ASSYIRGTANTEAF

J gene: TRBJ1-2
V gene: TRBV10-3
CDR3 protein: AISGQGVRVGYT

J gene: TRBJ2-7
V gene: TRBV4-2
CDR3 protein: ASSHLRGSEYEQY

J gene: TRBJ2-5
V gene: TRBV28
CDR3 protein: ASSLISGARGSEETQY

J gene: TRBJ2-7
V gene: TRBV4-1
CDR3 protein: ASSQVPGNYEQY

J gene: TRBJ2-7
V gene: TRBV5-6
CDR3 protein: ASTLGGGHYEQY

J gene: TRBJ1-2
V gene: TRBV15
CDR3 protein: ATSRGQGMGGYT

J gene: TRBJ1-5
V gene: TRBV10-2
CDR3 protein: ASSEERGIPQH

J gene: TRBJ2-5
V gene: TRBV28
CDR3 protein: ASSSSGRLRETQY

J gene: TRBJ1-1
V gene: TRBV7-2
CDR3 protein: ASSLFLGGDTEAF

J gene: TRBJ2-3
V gene: TRBV11-3
CDR3 protein: ASSPSFRATQY

J gene: TRBJ1-1
V gene: TRBV4-2
CDR3 protein: ASSQGRTDGATEAF

J gene: TRBJ2-5
V gene: TRBV7-7
CDR3 protein: ASSLDSQETQY

J gene: TRBJ2-5
V gene: TRBV7-3
CDR3 protein: ASSLFGAGTGQETQY